This T cell receptor beta chain was sequenced in a study of OX40 agonist ivuxolimab in advanced cancers. Profiling relied on immunoSEQ multiplex PCR, and the TCRdb table lists in-frame clones only, not all of them. The table records about 12,000 clones, approximately 78% of them present only once. Germline CDR1 is SGHVS and CDR2 is FQNEAQ. V lost 5 bases and J lost 1; bases outside the gene matches: 4. The CDR3 contains 16 residues. In regard to this clone: Its antigen is still unknown.

General study points: Part of the nonresponder group also had normalized T-cell clonal expansion that was low.

The material sequenced was CD4+ or CD8+ T cells sorted from blood, taken in a trial of the OX40 agonist ivuxolimab. The receptor's source is an adult with an advanced solid tumor such as melanoma, head and neck, liver or kidney cancer. The chain uses TRBV7-8 and TRBJ2-1; 11 bases map to TRBD2. The CDR3: CASSEGTSGSYNEQFF. CDR3 DNA: TGTGCCAGCAGCGAGGGGACTAGCGGTTCCTACAATGAGCAGTTCTTC.